The 30 T cell receptor beta chains reported below all come from one sample, sequenced in a study of shared T cell receptors in the human thymus. Method: immunoSEQ multiplex PCR; TCRdb's copy keeps in-frame clones and lacks some. The repertoire consists of 700,000 or so clones, with approximately 83% occurring once and the leading ten covering more than 0.01%. These data also formed part of another study, on human thymus T cells.

Sequenced material: thymocytes. The receptors stem from a girl under two years old with a congenital heart defect.

The gene calls are TRBV4-3 and TRBJ2-5; 9 bases fit TRBD2. There are 20 residues in the CDR3. The V gene's germline CDR1 is LGHNA and CDR2 YSLEER. The J segment lost 4 bases and the V segment lost 0 bases, leaving 18 bases of the junction unmatched. The CDR3 coding sequence is TGCGCCAGCAGCCAAGATGAAGGTAGCGGGGGCCTCGCCCGCCCAGAGACCCAGTACTTC. It specifies CASSQDEGSGGLARPETQYF.

This rearrangement joins TRBV27 to TRBJ1-2; tentatively, D is TRBD1 (6 bases). Looked up from germline, CDR1 is MNHEY and CDR2 is SMNVEV (reference sequence). This CDR3 is built from 14 residues. V was clipped by 5 bases and J by 4 bases, with 14 bases between them. The CDR3 reads CASSPGGTFYGYTF. CDR3 coding DNA: TGTGCCAGCAGTCCTGGGGGCACTTTCTATGGCTACACCTTC.

The chain carries TRBV15 and TRBJ1-1, with D uncertain. Germline CDR1 and CDR2: LNHNV and YYDKDF (reference sequence). This CDR3 has 13 residues. Trimming took 5 bases from V and 1 from J, leaving 8 bases between them. CDR3 region: CATSRHTNTEAFF. CDR3 DNA: TGTGCCACCAGCCGACATACGAACACTGAAGCTTTCTTT. Full variable domain (remainder filled in from reference TRBV15 and TRBJ1-1): DAMVIQNPRYQVTQFGKPVTLSCSQTLNHNVMYWYQQKSSQAPKLLFHYYDKDFNNEADTPDNFQSRRPNTSFCFLDIRSPGLGDTAMYLCATSRHTNTEAFFGQGTRLTVV.

The gene calls are TRBV7-2 and TRBJ2-7; 7 positions match TRBD1. The CDR3 has 14 amino acids. J lost 3 bases, V lost 7 bases, and 9 bases had no gene match. CDR1 is SGHTA, CDR2 FQGNSA, per germline. This CDR3 reads CASTLGTDFYEQYF. CDR3 bases: TGTGCCAGCACCCTCGGGACAGATTTCTACGAGCAGTACTTC.

The rearrangement links TRBV7-9 to TRBJ1-4, with a possible D match to TRBD1 (5 bases). The germline CDR1 and CDR2 sequences are SEHNR and FQNEAQ (reference sequence). The V end lost 3 bases, the J end lost 2 bases, and 10 bases lay between the germline ends. The CDR3 contains 15 residues. The CDR3 nucleotides read TGTGCCAGCAGCTTCATCCGGGGGACTAATGAAAAACTGTTTTTT. It encodes CASSFIRGTNEKLFF. The full variable domain, rest sourced from reference TRBV7-9 and TRBJ1-4, is DTGVSQNPRHKITKRGQNVTFRCDPISEHNRLYWYRQTLGQGPEFLTYFQNEAQLEKSRLLSDRFSAERPKGSFSTLEIQRTEQGDSAMYLCASSFIRGTNEKLFFGSGTQLSVL.

V gene TRBV5-1 combines with J gene TRBJ2-1; 7 bases align to TRBD1. V was pared by 3 bases and J by 7 bases, with 16 bases of the junction left unmatched. The CDR3 is 17 residues long. In germline, CDR1 is SGHRS, CDR2 YFSETQ. The CDR3 here is CASSSLVTGDGLNEQFF. The CDR3 bases are TGCGCCAGCAGCTCCTTAGTCACAGGGGATGGTTTAAATGAGCAGTTCTTC.

The V and J genes are TRBV28 and TRBJ1-6; no clear D. Germline-derived CDR1 and CDR2 are MDHEN and SYDVKM. The V and J ends lost 3 bases and 7 bases respectively, with 19 bases between them. The CDR3 runs 17 residues. CDR3 in DNA: TGTGCCAGCAGTTTCGTCCGGTCCCGCCCCGGGAATTCACCCCTCCACTTT. This translates into CASSFVRSRPGNSPLHF.

This chain connects TRBV14 to TRBJ2-7; 11 bases align to TRBD1. The ends lost 3 bases at V and 3 bases at J; junction bases unmatched: 1. This CDR3 is built from 14 residues. Germline V gene data show CDR1 as SGHDN and CDR2 as FVKESK. CDR3 bases: TGTGCCAGCAGCCATGGGACAGGGGGCTACGAGCAGTACTTC. This gives the protein CASSHGTGGYEQYF.

The chain's CDR3 is CASSYSSCYNTEAFF. Here the CDR3 DNA reads TGTGCCAGCAGCTATTCCTCTTGCTACAACACTGAAGCTTTCTTT. V usage is TRBV7-2 and J usage is TRBJ1-1, with unresolved D. This CDR3 is 15 amino acids long. Germline CDR1 reads SGHTA; CDR2 reads FQGNSA. Trimming took 4 bases from V and 2 from J, leaving 14 bases between them.

This clone has just one count. This chain connects TRBV4-3 to TRBJ2-2, with 7 nucleotides matching TRBD2. Germline V gene lookup returns CDR1 LGHNA and CDR2 YSLEER. The CDR3 length is 15 residues. V lost 3 bases, J lost 7 bases, and 8 bases stayed unmatched. CDR3 bases: TGCGCCAGCAGCCAGGGGGGGTATGGCGACGGGGAGCTGTTTTTT. Translated, it gives CASSQGGYGDGELFF.

The gene calls are TRBV19 and TRBJ1-5, with D perhaps matching TRBD1 (5 bases). Germline CDR1 is LNHDA and CDR2 is SQIVND (reference sequence). With 1 base removed from V and 4 bases from J, the gap between germline ends came to 17 bases. CDR3 length: 17 residues. The CDR3 nucleotides read TGTGCCAGTAGTATAGGAGGACGACAGTACGAAAATCAGCCCCAGCATTTT. The encoded protein is CASSIGGRQYENQPQHF.

This chain connects TRBV6-1 to TRBJ1-2; the match to TRBD1 covers 7 bases. The CDR3 runs to 14 residues. The germline V gene encodes CDR1 MNHNS and CDR2 SASEGT. The V segment lost 6 bases and the J segment 5 bases; nucleotides outside the gene matches: 9. The CDR3 protein is CASRGTEGPYGYTF. The CDR3 DNA reads TGTGCCAGCAGGGGGACAGAAGGACCATATGGCTACACCTTC.

V gene TRBV5-6 combines with J gene TRBJ2-1, with 12 nucleotides matching TRBD2. V was pared by 0 bases and J by 6 bases, with 10 bases of the junction left unmatched. The CDR3 has 18 residues. Germline V gives CDR1 SGHDT, CDR2 YYEEEE. CDR3 amino acids: CASSLAGLAGLSINEQFF. The CDR3 nucleotides read TGTGCCAGCAGCTTGGCCGGACTAGCGGGACTTTCAATCAATGAGCAGTTCTTC.

V usage is TRBV28 and J usage is TRBJ1-2; D ambiguous. V was pared by 5 bases and J by 6 bases, with 7 bases between. The germline V gene encodes CDR1 MDHEN and CDR2 SYDVKM. This CDR3 has 11 amino acids. The CDR3: CASSPSDGYTF. For the CDR3, the DNA is TGTGCCAGCAGTCCCTCGGATGGCTACACCTTC.

V gene TRBV4-1 combines with J gene TRBJ2-5; D remains unclear. CDR1 and CDR2 from the germline V gene are MGHRA and YSYEKL. V lost 3 bases and J lost 2, with 7 bases in between. There are 13 residues in the CDR3. For the CDR3, the DNA is TGCGCCAGCAGCCATGAGCTACAAGAGACCCAGTACTTC. It codes for CASSHELQETQYF.

The CDR3 loop reads CASSQERAGTDTQYF. The CDR3 DNA sequence: TGCGCCAGCAGCCAAGAGAGGGCGGGGACAGATACGCAGTATTTT. This chain uses TRBV4-1 with TRBJ2-3, with a weak D call TRBD2 (6 bases). The ends were cut back, 0 bases at V and 3 bases at J, with 10 bases in the middle. Germline V gene sequence: CDR1 MGHRA, CDR2 YSYEKL. The CDR3 runs to 15 residues.

This chain uses TRBV11-2 with TRBJ1-2; no definite D call. CDR3 length: 15 residues. Germline V gene lookup returns CDR1 SGHAT and CDR2 FQNNGV. Trimming took 5 bases from V and 8 from J, leaving 21 bases between them. CDR3 loop: CASSELEAALVGYTF. CDR3 DNA: TGTGCCAGCAGCGAGCTGGAGGCAGCCCTGGTGGGCTACACCTTC.

The chain is built from TRBV25-1 and TRBJ2-1; TRBD1 might be the D (6 bases). CDR1 is MGHDK and CDR2 is SYGVNS in the germline V gene. CDR3 length equals 14 residues. The ends were cut back, 7 bases at V and 8 bases at J, with 18 bases in the middle. DNA for the CDR3: TGTGCCAGCACCCCCCAGGGGATGGGGTATGAGCAGTTCTTC. It specifies CASTPQGMGYEQFF. The whole variable domain, filled in from reference TRBV25-1 and TRBJ2-1, reads EADIYQTPRYLVIGTGKKITLECSQTMGHDKMYWYQQDPGMELHLIHYSYGVNSTEKGDLSSESTVSRIRTEHFPLTLESARPSHTSQYLCASTPQGMGYEQFFGPGTRLTVL.

The rearrangement uses TRBV19 and TRBJ2-2; 7 positions match TRBD1. There are 13 residues in the CDR3. Trimming cost V 10 bases and J 3 bases; bases outside gene matches: 5. The germline V gene encodes CDR1 LNHDA and CDR2 SQIVND (reference sequence). The CDR3 DNA follows: TGTGCCATTGACAGGGTGGACACCGGGGAGCTGTTTTTT. The encoded protein is CAIDRVDTGELFF.

The V gene is TRBV5-1, the J gene TRBJ2-5; 10 nucleotides match TRBD1. CDR1 and CDR2 (germline): SGHRS, YFSETQ. V lost 1 base, J lost 0 bases, and 3 bases stayed unmatched. The CDR3 contains 16 residues. The DNA of the CDR3 is TGCGCCAGCAGCTTGAAAGGGACAGGGGACCAAGAGACCCAGTACTTC. It translates to CASSLKGTGDQETQYF.

The V gene is TRBV4-3, the J gene TRBJ1-2; D is possibly TRBD1 (6 bases). The CDR3 loop spans 16 amino acids. CDR1 is LGHNA and CDR2 is YSLEER in the germline V gene. V was clipped by 0 bases and J by 3 bases, with 14 bases between them. CDR3 sequence (DNA): TGCGCCAGCAGCCAAGATGGTCGGCAGGGGTACTATGGCTACACCTTC. Its translation is CASSQDGRQGYYGYTF.

V and J are TRBV28 and TRBJ2-1, with D tentatively TRBD2 (6 bases). V lost 11 bases and J 4 bases, leaving 15 bases between the germline ends. The germline CDR1 and CDR2 sequences are MDHEN and SYDVKM. CDR3 length equals 13 residues. CDR3 sequence (DNA): TGTGCCGGGCGGGATAACCTATACAATGAGCAGTTCTTC. Translation gives CAGRDNLYNEQFF.

As DNA, the CDR3 is TGTGCCAGCAGGGGACCGGACAGTACGGCGGAGACCCAGTACTTC. Amino acids: CASRGPDSTAETQYF. The chain is built from TRBV6-5 and TRBJ2-5, with D possibly being TRBD1 (6 bases). Germline values: CDR1 MNHEY, CDR2 SVGAGI. The CDR3 has 15 amino acids. With 6 bases removed from V and 5 bases from J, the gap between germline ends came to 19 bases.

The DNA of the CDR3 is TGTGCCAGCAGCCAAAAATGGGGGGGCCCCTACAATGAGCAGTTCTTC. It yields the protein CASSQKWGGPYNEQFF. The rearrangement joins TRBV4-2 to TRBJ2-1, with a possible D match to TRBD2 (7 bases). This CDR3 spans 16 amino acids. The germline V gene has CDR1 LGHNA and CDR2 YNFKEQ. Trimming removed 2 bases at V and 2 bases at J, with 13 bases between.

V is TRBV2 and J is TRBJ2-1; D might be TRBD2 (5 bases). In germline, CDR1 is SNHLY, CDR2 FYNNEI. The CDR3 runs to 14 residues. The V end lost 7 bases, the J end lost 3 bases, and 13 bases lay between the germline ends. CDR3 protein: CASTVRLFYNEQFF. CDR3 DNA: TGTGCCAGCACCGTCCGACTATTCTACAATGAGCAGTTCTTC.

This sequence joins TRBV6-5 and TRBJ2-5, with a weak D call TRBD2 (5 bases). The CDR3 extends over 13 amino acids. The germline V and J ends were trimmed by 5 bases and 5 bases, with 12 bases remaining between them. Germline assignment: CDR1 MNHEY and CDR2 SVGAGI. The DNA for the CDR3 is TGTGCCAGCAGTACCCGGGGATCGGAGACCCAGTACTTC. Its translation: CASSTRGSETQYF.

The chain carries TRBV9 and TRBJ2-2; TRBD1 matches at 9 bases. The V gene end was trimmed by 3 bases and the J gene end by 2 bases; junction bases not matched to a gene: 8. This CDR3 is built from 17 residues. The germline V gene has CDR1 SGDLS and CDR2 YYNGEE. In nucleotides, the CDR3 is TGTGCCAGCAGCGCTACAGGGGGCCTGACCAACACCGGGGAGCTGTTTTTT. As protein: CASSATGGLTNTGELFF.

This sequence joins TRBV19 and TRBJ2-1; TRBD2 matches 11 bases. From germline, CDR1 is LNHDA and CDR2 SQIVND (reference sequence). This CDR3 is built from 17 residues. V was clipped by 5 bases and J by 5 bases; unmatched bases: 11. This CDR3 reads CASSPPRLAGGDNEQFF. CDR3 bases: TGTGCCAGTAGTCCTCCCCGCCTAGCGGGGGGCGACAATGAGCAGTTCTTC.

The gene calls are TRBV4-3 and TRBJ2-3; D perhaps matches TRBD1 (5 bases). Looked up from germline, CDR1 is LGHNA and CDR2 is YSLEER. V was pared by 0 bases and J by 8 bases, with 12 bases between. This CDR3 spans 14 amino acids. CDR3 DNA: TGCGCCAGCAGCCAAGATACCTCAGGGTCTACGCAGTATTTT. Protein sequence: CASSQDTSGSTQYF.

This chain links TRBV14 with TRBJ1-1, with TRBD1 matching 10 bases. The CDR3 has 15 amino acids. After removal of 5 bases from V and 5 bases from J, the junction contained 8 bases not matched to a gene. CDR1 and CDR2 from the germline V gene are SGHDN and FVKESK. The CDR3 sequence: CASSFRQGAVTEAFF. CDR3 bases: TGTGCCAGCAGCTTTCGACAGGGGGCTGTTACTGAAGCTTTCTTT.